This TCR beta chain came from a study of cytomegalovirus exposure and HLA in healthy donors. Looking at the study overall: According to later analysis, the same platform produced the 90 to 150 validation and around 730 first-cohort repertoires.

With respect to this clone: Its antigen is still unknown.

General observations from the study: According to a later analysis, TCR clusters from the first cohort tended to co-occur in the 120 or so validation repertoires. The authors listed 150 to 200 TCR beta chains as cytomegalovirus-associated.

The V gene lost 6 bases and the J gene lost 0 bases, with 6 bases spanning the gap. Germline V gene data show CDR1 as DFQATT and CDR2 as SNEGSKA (reference sequence). The CDR3 extends over 11 amino acids. Assay used: immunoSEQ multiplex PCR; TCRdb lists only in-frame clones, some missing. The sample holds 200,000 to 250,000 clones, around nine tenths seen once. The sample taken for sequencing was PBMCs. The TCR comes from a woman in her late teens or twenties in good health and CMV-seronegative. The chain carries TRBV20-1 and TRBJ2-7; maybe TRBD1 (5 bases). CDR3 DNA sequence: TGCAGTGCCAGGGTCTCCTACGAGCAGTACTTC. Amino acid sequence: CSARVSYEQYF.